The rows below give T cell receptor beta chains drawn from one sample of a study of cytomegalovirus exposure and HLA in healthy donors. Libraries were prepared by immunoSEQ multiplex PCR; TCRdb keeps only in-frame clonotypes and omits some of them. The table includes 130,000 to 150,000 clones, about 80% detected once. Sample: PBMCs. Every receptor here comes from a man aged 35 to 55 in good health and CMV-seronegative. The CDR3 runs from the conserved cysteine through the conserved F or W. Fields, in order: J gene, V gene, D gene, clone size, CDR3 DNA, CDR3 protein. A D gene is named only where the DNA matches it firmly. Some rows mark clone size as missing; the rest say once, few, many or name a class of expanded clone.

j_gene: TRBJ2-3
v_gene: TRBV10-2
d_gene: TRBD2
abundance: .
CDR3nt: TGCGCCAGCAGGGAGACTAGCGGGGCTACTAGCACAGATACGCAGTATTTT
CDR3aa: CASRETSGATSTDTQYF

j_gene: TRBJ2-7
v_gene: TRBV19
d_gene: TRBD1
abundance: .
CDR3nt: TGTGCCAGTAGTACCTACGGGACAGGGACCTCCTACGAGCAGTACTTC
CDR3aa: CASSTYGTGTSYEQYF

j_gene: TRBJ2-3
v_gene: TRBV19
d_gene: TRBD2
abundance: once
CDR3nt: TGTGCCAGTAGTATTTCAGCGGGGGTCACAGATACGCAGTATTTT
CDR3aa: CASSISAGVTDTQYF

j_gene: TRBJ2-6
v_gene: TRBV6-1
d_gene: .
abundance: .
CDR3nt: TGTGCCAGCAGTGAAGGGAAGGCGGGGAAATTCTCTGGGGCCAACGTCCTGACTTTC
CDR3aa: CASSEGKAGKFSGANVLTF

j_gene: TRBJ2-1
v_gene: TRBV27
d_gene: .
abundance: few
CDR3nt: TGTGCCAGCAGTTTATCCTTCGGGGACTCCTACAATGAGCAGTTCTTC
CDR3aa: CASSLSFGDSYNEQFF

j_gene: TRBJ1-6
v_gene: TRBV30
d_gene: .
abundance: .
CDR3nt: TGTGCCTGGAGTGTAAGGGGGAGCACATATAATTCACCCCTCCACTTT
CDR3aa: CAWSVRGSTYNSPLHF

j_gene: TRBJ1-1
v_gene: TRBV27
d_gene: .
abundance: once
CDR3nt: TGTGCCAGCAGTTTAGGGGGGGGCGGGAAAGAAGCTTTCTTT
CDR3aa: CASSLGGGGKEAFF

j_gene: TRBJ1-1
v_gene: TRBV5-6
d_gene: .
abundance: few
CDR3nt: TGTGCCAGCAGCTACCGGACATCCGCGAACACTGAAGCTTTCTTT
CDR3aa: CASSYRTSANTEAFF

j_gene: TRBJ1-3
v_gene: TRBV4-1
d_gene: .
abundance: .
CDR3nt: TGCGCCAGCAGCCAAGAGGGTCAGGCTTCAGACACCATATATTTT
CDR3aa: CASSQEGQASDTIYF

j_gene: TRBJ2-5
v_gene: TRBV5-1
d_gene: TRBD2
abundance: .
CDR3nt: TGCGCCAGCGTTTCCGCGGGGGGCCCGTACCAAGAGACCCAGTACTTC
CDR3aa: CASVSAGGPYQETQYF

j_gene: TRBJ1-4
v_gene: TRBV7-9
d_gene: .
abundance: .
CDR3nt: TGTGCCAGCAGCTCCCCGGTCGGGTGGGGCAGTGAAAAACTGTTTTTT
CDR3aa: CASSSPVGWGSEKLFF

j_gene: TRBJ1-4
v_gene: TRBV7-8
d_gene: TRBD1
abundance: .
CDR3nt: TGTGCCAGCAGCTCAGGACAGGGCCTAAATGAAAAACTGTTTTTT
CDR3aa: CASSSGQGLNEKLFF

j_gene: TRBJ2-5
v_gene: TRBV6-1
d_gene: TRBD2
abundance: once
CDR3nt: TGTGCCAGCACCGAGGGGCGGGGGGCCCAAGAGACCCAGTACTTC
CDR3aa: CASTEGRGAQETQYF

j_gene: TRBJ2-2
v_gene: TRBV2
d_gene: TRBD2
abundance: .
CDR3nt: TGTGCCAGCAGTTCGGGGGGAGGAAACACCGGGGAGCTGTTTTTT
CDR3aa: CASSSGGGNTGELFF

j_gene: TRBJ2-2
v_gene: TRBV19
d_gene: .
abundance: few
CDR3nt: TGTGCCACCTTCTCCCAGGGCACCGGGGAGCTGTTTTTT
CDR3aa: CATFSQGTGELFF

j_gene: TRBJ1-3
v_gene: TRBV7-6
d_gene: .
abundance: .
CDR3nt: TGTGCCAGCAGCTTAGATGGGGAGTCTGGAAACACCATATATTTT
CDR3aa: CASSLDGESGNTIYF

j_gene: TRBJ1-1
v_gene: TRBV28
d_gene: .
abundance: .
CDR3nt: TGTGCCAGCAGTTTAAACGGACAGGAAGCTTTCTTT
CDR3aa: CASSLNGQEAFF

j_gene: TRBJ1-3
v_gene: TRBV5-8
d_gene: TRBD1
abundance: .
CDR3nt: TGTGCCAGCAGCTCTCGGACAGGGTTGATTGGAAACACCATATATTTT
CDR3aa: CASSSRTGLIGNTIYF

j_gene: TRBJ1-1
v_gene: TRBV18
d_gene: TRBD1
abundance: .
CDR3nt: TGTGCCAGCTCACTCGGACAGGGCAATGAAGCTTTCTTT
CDR3aa: CASSLGQGNEAFF

j_gene: TRBJ1-1
v_gene: TRBV5-4
d_gene: TRBD1
abundance: few
CDR3nt: TGTGCCAGCAGAAGCCCAGGGGGCGGGAACACTGAAGCTTTCTTT
CDR3aa: CASRSPGGGNTEAFF

j_gene: TRBJ2-7
v_gene: TRBV2
d_gene: .
abundance: .
CDR3nt: TGTGCCAGCAGTCTGAGCAATCCGGACAGTCAGGACTTC
CDR3aa: CASSLSNPDSQDF

j_gene: TRBJ1-1
v_gene: TRBV18
d_gene: .
abundance: .
CDR3nt: TGTGCCAGCTTAGACAGGAGGACCACTGAAGCTTTCTTT
CDR3aa: CASLDRRTTEAFF

j_gene: TRBJ2-4
v_gene: TRBV7-9
d_gene: .
abundance: .
CDR3nt: TGTGCCAGCAGCTCTCCCCCTAGCAAAAACATTCAGTACTTC
CDR3aa: CASSSPPSKNIQYF

j_gene: TRBJ2-7
v_gene: TRBV20-1
d_gene: .
abundance: .
CDR3nt: TGCAGTGCTAGTTCGGGGGGCGAGGTGTACTTC
CDR3aa: CSASSGGEVYF

j_gene: TRBJ1-1
v_gene: TRBV15
d_gene: .
abundance: .
CDR3nt: TGTGCCACCAGCAGAGGGGGGGTCCTGAACACTGAAGCTTTCTTT
CDR3aa: CATSRGGVLNTEAFF

j_gene: TRBJ1-2
v_gene: TRBV11-2
d_gene: TRBD1
abundance: few
CDR3nt: TGTGCCAGCAGCTTAGGGCAGGGGGGCGGCTACACCTTC
CDR3aa: CASSLGQGGGYTF